The text below deals with one TCR beta chain. Its matching antigen is unknown. This sample is drawn from a study of T cell repertoires in cytomegalovirus infection. Study details: Use of recently identified HLA-C-restricted and well-studied HLA-B-restricted CMV epitopes was part of the study. Both CMV infection and a matching HLA type were indicated by public TCR beta signatures. The study, taken as a whole, reports: Clonotype analysis showed dominance of the ex vivo response by HLA-C-restricted CMV-specific TCR beta clonotypes.

Using its own MiXCR run on the reads, TCRdb lists one record per CDR3 protein. The table includes about 830,000 distinct CDR3 sequences, 30% to 35% detected once. The CDR3 consists of 15 residues. Losses at the gene ends were 5 bases for V and 3 bases for J; bases not matched to a gene: 6. The V gene's germline CDR1 is MNHEY and CDR2 SVGAGI. The specimen was cultured CD8+ T cells from PBMCs, collected from culture after CMV antigen stimulation. This clonotype was sampled from a human donor in good health (CMV status not recorded). Some clones in this sample may be carry-over from other donors' samples. V and J are TRBV6-5 and TRBJ2-1; 8 bases align to TRBD2. This CDR3 is CASSPGGGNYNEQFF. The CDR3 DNA follows: TGTGCCAGCAGTCCCGGGGGGGGTAACTACAATGAGCAGTTCTTC.